The clone carrying this T cell receptor (beta chain) was detected a few times. This sample was included in a study of yellow fever vaccine responses in identical twins. Per germline, CDR1 LGHNA and CDR2 YNFKEQ. The CDR3 consists of 18 residues. Trimming at V came to 0 bases and at J to 4 bases, leaving 11 bases not matched to a gene. In TCRdb, the RT-PCR reads were re-called with MiXCR into one record per CDR3 protein. The sample lists over 15,000 distinct CDR3 sequences, 65% to 75% occurring once. The chain couples TRBV4-2 to TRBJ2-2, with 7 bases matching TRBD2. The TCR comes from a woman between 18 and 29 years old who received the yellow fever vaccine. The sequenced sample was T cells from blood (PBMCs), unsorted or a sorted subset (not recorded which), obtained before or after yellow fever vaccination (not recorded which). The CDR3 loop reads CASSQESLLAAVTGELFF. The CDR3 bases are TGTGCCAGCAGCCAAGAAAGTCTGCTAGCGGCCGTCACCGGGGAGCTGTTTTTT.